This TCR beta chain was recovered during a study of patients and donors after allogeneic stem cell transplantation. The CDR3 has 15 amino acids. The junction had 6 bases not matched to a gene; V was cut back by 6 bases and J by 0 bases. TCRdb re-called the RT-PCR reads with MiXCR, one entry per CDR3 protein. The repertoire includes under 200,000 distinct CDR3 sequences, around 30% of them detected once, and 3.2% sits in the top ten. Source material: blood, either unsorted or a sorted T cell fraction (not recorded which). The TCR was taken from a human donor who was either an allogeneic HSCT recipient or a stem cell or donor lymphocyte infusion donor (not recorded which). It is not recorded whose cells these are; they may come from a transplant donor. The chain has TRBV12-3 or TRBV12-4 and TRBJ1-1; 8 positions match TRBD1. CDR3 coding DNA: TGTGCCAGCAGGCCCAGGGGGCCCATGAACACTGAAGCTTTCTTT. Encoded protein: CASRPRGPMNTEAFF.